This TCR beta chain was recovered during a study of post-analysis software for immune sequencing data. General observations from the study: Significantly decreased normalized Chao1 diversity was recorded for multiple sclerosis patients relative to controls. In patients, TRBV5-6, TRBV5-1 and TRBV20-1 belonged to five TRBV segments found more frequently than in controls.

Germline V gives CDR1 SGHVS, CDR2 FQNEAQ. The CDR3 has 17 amino acids. Losses at the gene ends were 4 bases for V and 6 bases for J; bases not matched to a gene: 9. For this clonotype: Its antigen is undetermined.

TCR beta libraries were prepared from cDNA with unique molecular identifiers. Yield was roughly 0.5 million cDNA molecules from around 1 to 9.1 million T cells. TCRdb reanalysed the PCR reads using MiXCR and keeps one entry per CDR3 protein. This sample has 350,000 to 500,000 distinct CDR3 sequences, with roughly 38% found just once. Material for sequencing was blood. This receptor was obtained from a girl under 10 years old with multiple sclerosis. This chain uses TRBV7-8 with TRBJ2-1, with 13 bases lining up with TRBD2. The CDR3 DNA sequence: TGTGCCAGCAGCTCTCGGACTAGCGGGAGTCAGGGCAATGAGCAGTTCTTC. Translated, it gives CASSSRTSGSQGNEQFF.